Many counts were recorded for the clone carrying this T cell receptor beta chain. As yet, its antigen is unknown. The record originates from a study of prognosis after radiotherapy for stage I lung cancer. About the research overall: The tumor was squamous cell carcinoma for several patients; for roughly 12, it was adenocarcinoma. Overall study findings and caveats: Median unique TCR clones dropped from roughly 10,000 to 7,000 after stereotactic body radiation therapy. Lower Shannon entropy values were found after stereotactic body radiation therapy in patients who developed distant metastases.

The V gene's germline CDR1 is SEHNR and CDR2 FQNEAQ (reference sequence). This CDR3 has 16 residues. V shed 1 base, J shed 2 bases, and the junction held 6 bases outside the gene matches. Amplicons of TCR beta CDR3 were generated from genomic DNA by two-round multiplex PCR. Primers specific to each TRBV and TRBJ gene drove first-round PCR. TCRdb recomputed calls from the multiplex PCR reads with MiXCR, one row per CDR3 protein. The sample holds fewer than 25,000 distinct CDR3 sequences; 43% are singletons and the top ten take 25% to 35%. The origin of this receptor is a donor of 50 years or more with non-small cell lung cancer. The sequenced sample was PBMCs, obtained before or after stereotactic body radiation therapy (not recorded which). V gene TRBV7-9 combines with J gene TRBJ2-3; 7 bases map to TRBD1. The DNA for the CDR3 is TGTGCCAGCAGCTTAGGCTTTGACAGGGACACAGATACGCAGTATTTT. Residues: CASSLGFDRDTDTQYF.